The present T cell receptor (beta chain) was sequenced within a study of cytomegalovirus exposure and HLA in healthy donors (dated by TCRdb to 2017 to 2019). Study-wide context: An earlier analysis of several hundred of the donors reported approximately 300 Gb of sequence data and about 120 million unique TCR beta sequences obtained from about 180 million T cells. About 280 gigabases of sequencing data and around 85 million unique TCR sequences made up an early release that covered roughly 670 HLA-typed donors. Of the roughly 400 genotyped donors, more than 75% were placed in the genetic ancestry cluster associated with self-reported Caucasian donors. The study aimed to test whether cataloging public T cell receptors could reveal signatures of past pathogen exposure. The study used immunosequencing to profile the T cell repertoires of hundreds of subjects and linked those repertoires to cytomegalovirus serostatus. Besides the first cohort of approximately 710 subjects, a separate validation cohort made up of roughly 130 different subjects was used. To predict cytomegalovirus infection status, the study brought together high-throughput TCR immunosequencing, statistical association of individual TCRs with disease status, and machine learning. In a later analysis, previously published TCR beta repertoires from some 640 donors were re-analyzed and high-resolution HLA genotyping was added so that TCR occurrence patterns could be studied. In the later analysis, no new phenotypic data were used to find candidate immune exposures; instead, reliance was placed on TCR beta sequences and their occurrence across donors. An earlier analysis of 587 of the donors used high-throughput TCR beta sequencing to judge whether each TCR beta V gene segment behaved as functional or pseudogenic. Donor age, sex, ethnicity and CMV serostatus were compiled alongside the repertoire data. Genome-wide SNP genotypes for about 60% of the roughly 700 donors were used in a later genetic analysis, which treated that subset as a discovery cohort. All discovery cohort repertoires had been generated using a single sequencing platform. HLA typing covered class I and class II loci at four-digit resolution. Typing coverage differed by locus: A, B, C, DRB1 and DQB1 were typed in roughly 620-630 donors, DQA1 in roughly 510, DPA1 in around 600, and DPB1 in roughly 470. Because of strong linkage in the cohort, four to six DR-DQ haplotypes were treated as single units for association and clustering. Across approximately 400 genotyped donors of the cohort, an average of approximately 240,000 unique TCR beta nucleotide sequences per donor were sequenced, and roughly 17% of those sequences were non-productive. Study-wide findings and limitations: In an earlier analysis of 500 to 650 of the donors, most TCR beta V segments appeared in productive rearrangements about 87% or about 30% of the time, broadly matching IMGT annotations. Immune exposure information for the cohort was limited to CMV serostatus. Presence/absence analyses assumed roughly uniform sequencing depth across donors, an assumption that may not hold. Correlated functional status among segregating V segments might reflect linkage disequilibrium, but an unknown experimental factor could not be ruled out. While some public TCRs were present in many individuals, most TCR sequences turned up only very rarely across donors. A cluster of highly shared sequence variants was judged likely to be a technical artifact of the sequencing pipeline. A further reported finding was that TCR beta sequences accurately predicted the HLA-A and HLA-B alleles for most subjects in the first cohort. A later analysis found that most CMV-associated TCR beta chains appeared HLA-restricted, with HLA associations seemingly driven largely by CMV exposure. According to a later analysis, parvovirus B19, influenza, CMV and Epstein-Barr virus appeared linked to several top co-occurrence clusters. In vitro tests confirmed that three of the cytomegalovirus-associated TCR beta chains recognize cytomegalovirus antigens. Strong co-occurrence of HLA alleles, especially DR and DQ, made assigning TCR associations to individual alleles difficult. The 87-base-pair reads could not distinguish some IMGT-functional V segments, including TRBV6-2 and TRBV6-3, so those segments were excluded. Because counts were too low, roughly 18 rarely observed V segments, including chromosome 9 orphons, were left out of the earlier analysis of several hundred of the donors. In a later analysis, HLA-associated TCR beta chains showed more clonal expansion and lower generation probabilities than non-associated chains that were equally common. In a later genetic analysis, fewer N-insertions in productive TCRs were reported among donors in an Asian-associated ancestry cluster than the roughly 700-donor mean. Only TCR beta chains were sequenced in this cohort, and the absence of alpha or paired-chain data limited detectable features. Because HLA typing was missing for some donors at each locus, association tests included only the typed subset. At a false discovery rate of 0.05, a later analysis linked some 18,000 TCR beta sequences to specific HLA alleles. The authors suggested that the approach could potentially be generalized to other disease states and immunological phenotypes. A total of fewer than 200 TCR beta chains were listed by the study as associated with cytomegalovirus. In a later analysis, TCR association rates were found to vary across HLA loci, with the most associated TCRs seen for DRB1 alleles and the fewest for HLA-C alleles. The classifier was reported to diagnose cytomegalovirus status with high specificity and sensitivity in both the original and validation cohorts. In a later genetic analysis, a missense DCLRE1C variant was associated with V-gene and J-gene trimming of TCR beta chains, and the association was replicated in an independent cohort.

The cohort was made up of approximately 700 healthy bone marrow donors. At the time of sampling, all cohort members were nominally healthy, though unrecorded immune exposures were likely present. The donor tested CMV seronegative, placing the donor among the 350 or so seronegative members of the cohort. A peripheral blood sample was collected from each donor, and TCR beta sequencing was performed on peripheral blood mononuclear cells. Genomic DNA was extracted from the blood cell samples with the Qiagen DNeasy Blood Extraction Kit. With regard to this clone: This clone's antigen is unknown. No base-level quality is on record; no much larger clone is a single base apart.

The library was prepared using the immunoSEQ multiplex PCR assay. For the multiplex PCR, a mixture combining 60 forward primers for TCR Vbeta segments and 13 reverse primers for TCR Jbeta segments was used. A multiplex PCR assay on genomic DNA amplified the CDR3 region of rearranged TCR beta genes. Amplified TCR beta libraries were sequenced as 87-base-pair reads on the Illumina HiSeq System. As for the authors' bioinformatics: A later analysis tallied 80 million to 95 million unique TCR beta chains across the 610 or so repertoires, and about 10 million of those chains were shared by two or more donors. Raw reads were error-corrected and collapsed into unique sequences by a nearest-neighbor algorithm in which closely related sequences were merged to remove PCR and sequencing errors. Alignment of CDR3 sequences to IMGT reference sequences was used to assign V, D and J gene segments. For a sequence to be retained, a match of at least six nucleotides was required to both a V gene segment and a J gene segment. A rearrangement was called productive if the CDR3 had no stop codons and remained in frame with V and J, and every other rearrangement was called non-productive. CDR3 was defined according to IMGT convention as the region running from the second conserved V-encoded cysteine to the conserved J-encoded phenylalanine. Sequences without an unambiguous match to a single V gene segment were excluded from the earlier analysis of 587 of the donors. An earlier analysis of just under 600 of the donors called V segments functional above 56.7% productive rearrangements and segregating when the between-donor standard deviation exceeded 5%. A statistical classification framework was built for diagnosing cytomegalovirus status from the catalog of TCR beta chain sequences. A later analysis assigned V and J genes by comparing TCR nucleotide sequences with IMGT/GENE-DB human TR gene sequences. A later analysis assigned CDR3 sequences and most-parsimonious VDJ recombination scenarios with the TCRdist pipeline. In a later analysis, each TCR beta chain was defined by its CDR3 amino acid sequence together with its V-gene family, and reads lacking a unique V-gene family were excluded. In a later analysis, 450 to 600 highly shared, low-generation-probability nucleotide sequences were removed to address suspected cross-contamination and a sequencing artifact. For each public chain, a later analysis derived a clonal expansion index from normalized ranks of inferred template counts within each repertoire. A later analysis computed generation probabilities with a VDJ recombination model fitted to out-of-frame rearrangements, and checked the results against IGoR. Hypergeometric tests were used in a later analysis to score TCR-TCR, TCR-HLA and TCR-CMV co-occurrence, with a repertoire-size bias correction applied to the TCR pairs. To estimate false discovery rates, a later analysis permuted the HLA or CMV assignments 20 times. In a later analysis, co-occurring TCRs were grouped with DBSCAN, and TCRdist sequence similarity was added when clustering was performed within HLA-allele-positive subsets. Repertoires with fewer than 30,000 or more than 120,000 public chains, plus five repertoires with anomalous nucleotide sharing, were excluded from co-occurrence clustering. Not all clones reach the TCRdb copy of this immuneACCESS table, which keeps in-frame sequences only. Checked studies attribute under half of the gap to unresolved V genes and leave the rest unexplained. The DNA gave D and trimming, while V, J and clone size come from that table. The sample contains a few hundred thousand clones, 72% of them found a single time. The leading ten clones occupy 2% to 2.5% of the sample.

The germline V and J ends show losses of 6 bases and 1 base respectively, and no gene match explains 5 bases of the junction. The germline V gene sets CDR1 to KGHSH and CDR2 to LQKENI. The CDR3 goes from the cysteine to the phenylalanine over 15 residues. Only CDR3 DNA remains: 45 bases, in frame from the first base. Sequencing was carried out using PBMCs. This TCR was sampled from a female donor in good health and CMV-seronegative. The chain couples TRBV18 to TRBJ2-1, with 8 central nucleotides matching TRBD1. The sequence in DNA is TGTGCCAGCTCCTCTGACAGGGGATCCTACAATGAGCAGTTCTTC. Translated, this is CASSSDRGSYNEQFF.